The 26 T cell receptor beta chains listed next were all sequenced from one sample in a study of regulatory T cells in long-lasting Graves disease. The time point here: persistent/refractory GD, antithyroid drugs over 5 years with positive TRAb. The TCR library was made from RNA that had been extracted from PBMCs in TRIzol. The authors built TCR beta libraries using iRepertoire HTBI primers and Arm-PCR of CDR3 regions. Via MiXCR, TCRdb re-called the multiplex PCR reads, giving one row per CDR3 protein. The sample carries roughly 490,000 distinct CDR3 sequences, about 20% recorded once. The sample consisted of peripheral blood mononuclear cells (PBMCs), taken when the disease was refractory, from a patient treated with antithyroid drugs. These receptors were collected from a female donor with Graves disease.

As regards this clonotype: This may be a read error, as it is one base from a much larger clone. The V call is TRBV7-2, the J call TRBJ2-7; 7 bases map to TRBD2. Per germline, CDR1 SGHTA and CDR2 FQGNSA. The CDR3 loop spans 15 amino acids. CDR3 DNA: TGTGCCAGCAGCTTCACTAGCGTGAGCTCCTACGACCAGTACTTC. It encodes CASSFTSVSSYDQYF.

The CDR3 DNA reads as TGCAGGCCCAAGATTGGAAACACCATATATTTT. This encodes CRPKIGNTIYF. This chain uses TRBV20-1 with TRBJ1-3; D gene ambiguous. This CDR3 has 11 amino acids. CDR1 and CDR2 from the germline V gene are DFQATT and SNEGSKA (reference sequence).

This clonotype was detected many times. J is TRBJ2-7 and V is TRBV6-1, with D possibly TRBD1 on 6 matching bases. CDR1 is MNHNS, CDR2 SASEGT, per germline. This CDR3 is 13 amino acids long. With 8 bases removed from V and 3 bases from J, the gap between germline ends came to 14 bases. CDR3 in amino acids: CASSYREFYEQYF. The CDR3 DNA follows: TGTGCCAGCTCTTACAGGGAATTCTACGAGCAGTACTTC.

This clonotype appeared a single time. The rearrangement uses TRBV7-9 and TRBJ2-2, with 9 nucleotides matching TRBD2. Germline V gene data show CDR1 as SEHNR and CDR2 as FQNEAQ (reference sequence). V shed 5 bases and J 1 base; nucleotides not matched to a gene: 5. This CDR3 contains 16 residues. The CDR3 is CASSPILAGNTGELFF. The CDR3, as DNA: TGTGCCAGCAGCCCGATACTAGCGGGGAACACCGGGGAGCTGTTTTTT.

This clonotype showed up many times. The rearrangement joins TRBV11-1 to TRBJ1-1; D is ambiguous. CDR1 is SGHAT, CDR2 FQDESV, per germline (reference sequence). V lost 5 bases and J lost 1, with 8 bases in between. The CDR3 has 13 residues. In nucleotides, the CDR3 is TGTGCCAGCAGCCAATCTCCGAACACTGAAGCTTTCTTT. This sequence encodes CASSQSPNTEAFF. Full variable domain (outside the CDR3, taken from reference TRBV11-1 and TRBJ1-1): EAEVAQSPRYKITEKSQAVAFWCDPISGHATLYWYRQILGQGPELLVQFQDESVVDDSQLPKDRFSAERLKGVDSTLKIQPAELGDSAMYLCASSQSPNTEAFFGQGTRLTVV.

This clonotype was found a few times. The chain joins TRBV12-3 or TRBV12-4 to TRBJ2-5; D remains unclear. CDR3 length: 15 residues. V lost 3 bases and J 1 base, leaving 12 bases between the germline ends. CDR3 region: CASSLSRPSQETQYF. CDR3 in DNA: TGTGCCAGCAGTTTGAGCAGGCCCTCCCAAGAGACCCAGTACTTC.

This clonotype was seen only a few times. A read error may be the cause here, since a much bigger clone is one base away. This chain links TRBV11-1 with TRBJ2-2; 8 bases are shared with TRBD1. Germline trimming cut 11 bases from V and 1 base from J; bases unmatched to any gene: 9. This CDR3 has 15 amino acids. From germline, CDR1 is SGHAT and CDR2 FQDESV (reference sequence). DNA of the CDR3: TGTGCCGGCACCATAGGGACAGGGAACACCGGGGAGCTGTTTTTT. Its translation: CAGTIGTGNTGELFF.

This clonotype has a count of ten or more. CDR3 protein: CASSLSGGGARQPQHF. CDR3 in DNA: TGTGCCAGCAGTTTATCCGGTGGGGGGGCAAGACAGCCCCAGCATTTT. The chain combines TRBV28 with TRBJ1-5; the D gene is possibly TRBD1 (6 bases). Trimming took 1 base from V and 7 from J, leaving 17 bases between them. This CDR3 is 16 amino acids long. Per germline, CDR1 MDHEN and CDR2 SYDVKM. The complete variable domain, with remaining parts taken from reference TRBV28 and TRBJ1-5, reads DVKVTQSSRYLVKRTGEKVFLECVQDMDHENMFWYRQDPGLGLRLIYFSYDVKMKEKGDIPEGYSVSREKKERFSLILESASTNQTSMYLCASSLSGGGARQPQHFGDGTRLSIL.

The CDR3 loop is CASSEFMQEQFF. As DNA, the CDR3 is TGTGCCAGCAGTGAATTTATGCAAGAGCAGTTCTTC. V is TRBV25-1 and J is TRBJ2-1; no firm D call. The CDR3 runs to 12 residues. Germline CDR1 MGHDK, CDR2 SYGVNS. V was cut by 1 base and J by 10 bases, with 8 bases left in between.

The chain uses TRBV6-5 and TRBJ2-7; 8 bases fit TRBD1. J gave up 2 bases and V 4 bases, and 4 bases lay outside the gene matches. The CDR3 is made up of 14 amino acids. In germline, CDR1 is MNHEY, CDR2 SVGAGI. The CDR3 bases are TGTGCCAGCAGTTGGACAGGGAGTCCCTACGAGCAGTACTTC. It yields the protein CASSWTGSPYEQYF.

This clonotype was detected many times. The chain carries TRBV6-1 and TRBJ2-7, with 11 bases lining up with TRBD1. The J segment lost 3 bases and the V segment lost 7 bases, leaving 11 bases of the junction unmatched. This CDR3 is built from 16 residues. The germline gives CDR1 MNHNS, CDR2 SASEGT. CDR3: CASIPAPGTGGYEQYF. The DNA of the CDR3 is TGTGCCAGCATACCCGCCCCCGGGACAGGGGGCTACGAGCAGTACTTC.

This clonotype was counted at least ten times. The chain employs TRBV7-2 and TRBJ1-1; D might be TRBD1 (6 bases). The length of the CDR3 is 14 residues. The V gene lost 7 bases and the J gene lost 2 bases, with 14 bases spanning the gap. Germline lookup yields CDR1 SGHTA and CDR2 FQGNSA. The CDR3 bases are TGTGCCAGCACCCTACAGGGCCCTAACACTGAAGCTTTCTTT. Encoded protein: CASTLQGPNTEAFF. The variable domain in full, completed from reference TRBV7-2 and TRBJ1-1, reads GAGVSQSPSNKVTEKGKDVELRCDPISGHTALYWYRQSLGQGLEFLIYFQGNSAPDKSGLPSDRFSAERTGGSVSTLTIQRTQQEDSAVYLCASTLQGPNTEAFFGQGTRLTVV.

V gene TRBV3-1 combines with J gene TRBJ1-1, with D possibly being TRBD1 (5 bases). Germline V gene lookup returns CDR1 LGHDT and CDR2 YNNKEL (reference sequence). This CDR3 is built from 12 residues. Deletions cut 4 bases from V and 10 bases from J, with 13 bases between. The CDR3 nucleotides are TGTGCCAGCAGCCCAGCAGGGTATGGAGCTTTCTTT. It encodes CASSPAGYGAFF.

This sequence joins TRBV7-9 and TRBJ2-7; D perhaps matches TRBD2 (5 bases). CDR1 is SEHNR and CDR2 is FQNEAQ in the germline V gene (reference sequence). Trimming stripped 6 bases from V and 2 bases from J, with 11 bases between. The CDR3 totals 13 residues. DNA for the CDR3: TGTGCCAGCAGGTCGGGGTCTGCCTACGAGCAGTACTTC. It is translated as CASRSGSAYEQYF. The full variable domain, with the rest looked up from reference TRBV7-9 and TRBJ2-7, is DTGVSQNPRHKITKRGQNVTFRCDPISEHNRLYWYRQTLGQGPEFLTYFQNEAQLEKSRLLSDRFSAERPKGSFSTLEIQRTEQGDSAMYLCASRSGSAYEQYFGPGTRLTVT.

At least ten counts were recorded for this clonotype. The CDR3 loop reads CASAWGNRAQTYGYTF. CDR3 DNA sequence: TGTGCCAGCGCCTGGGGGAACAGGGCTCAAACATATGGCTACACCTTC. The V gene is TRBV6-1, the J gene TRBJ1-2; D perhaps matches TRBD1 (6 bases). Germline V gene lookup returns CDR1 MNHNS and CDR2 SASEGT. Trimming took 8 bases from V and 5 from J, leaving 24 bases between them. There are 16 residues in the CDR3.

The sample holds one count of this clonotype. CDR3 sequence reads: CASSDITGLAMDEQFF. CDR3 sequence (DNA): TGTGCCAGCAGTGACATAACCGGACTAGCTATGGATGAGCAGTTCTTC. The chain is built from TRBV25-1 and TRBJ2-1; 8 positions match TRBD2. CDR3 length: 16 amino acids. Per the germline V gene, CDR1 is MGHDK and CDR2 is SYGVNS. With 3 bases clipped from V and 8 bases from J, the junction kept 12 bases outside the gene matches.

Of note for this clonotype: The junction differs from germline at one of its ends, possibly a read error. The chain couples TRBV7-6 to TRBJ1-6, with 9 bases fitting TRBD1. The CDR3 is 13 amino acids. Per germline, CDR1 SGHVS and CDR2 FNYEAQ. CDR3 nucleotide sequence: TGTGCCGGCAGCACGGACAGGGGATCACCCCTCCACTTT. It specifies CAGSTDRGSPLHF.

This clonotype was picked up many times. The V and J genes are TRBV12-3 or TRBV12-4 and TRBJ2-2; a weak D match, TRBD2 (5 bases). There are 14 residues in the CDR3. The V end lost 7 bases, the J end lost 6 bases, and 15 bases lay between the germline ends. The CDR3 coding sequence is TGTGCCAGCACAAGGGAGACTCAAGCCGGGGAGCTGTTTTTT. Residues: CASTRETQAGELFF.

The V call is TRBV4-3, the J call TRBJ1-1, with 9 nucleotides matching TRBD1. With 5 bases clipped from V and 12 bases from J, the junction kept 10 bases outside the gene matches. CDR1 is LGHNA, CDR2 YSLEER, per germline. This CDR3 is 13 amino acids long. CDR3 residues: CASSVLQGARTFF. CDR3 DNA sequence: TGCGCCAGCAGCGTATTACAGGGGGCGCGAACTTTCTTT.

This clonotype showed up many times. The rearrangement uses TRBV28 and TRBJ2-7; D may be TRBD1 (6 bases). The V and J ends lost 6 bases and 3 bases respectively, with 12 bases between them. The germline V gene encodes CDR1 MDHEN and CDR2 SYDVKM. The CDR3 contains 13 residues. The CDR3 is CASRTRQVYEQYF. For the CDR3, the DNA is TGTGCCAGCAGGACAAGACAGGTCTACGAGCAGTACTTC.

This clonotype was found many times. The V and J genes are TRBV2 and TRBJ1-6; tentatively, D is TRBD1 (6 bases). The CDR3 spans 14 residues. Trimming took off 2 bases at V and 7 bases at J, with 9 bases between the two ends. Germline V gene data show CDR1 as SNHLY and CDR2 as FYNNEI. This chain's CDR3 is CASSENRANSPLHF. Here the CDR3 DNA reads TGTGCCAGCAGTGAAAACAGGGCCAATTCACCCCTCCACTTT.

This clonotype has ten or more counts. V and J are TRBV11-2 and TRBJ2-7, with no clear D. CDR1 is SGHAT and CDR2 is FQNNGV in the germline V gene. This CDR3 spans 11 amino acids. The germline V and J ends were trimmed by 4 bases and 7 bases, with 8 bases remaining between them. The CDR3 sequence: CASSYRWEQYF. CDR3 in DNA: TGTGCCAGCAGCTACCGGTGGGAGCAGTACTTC.

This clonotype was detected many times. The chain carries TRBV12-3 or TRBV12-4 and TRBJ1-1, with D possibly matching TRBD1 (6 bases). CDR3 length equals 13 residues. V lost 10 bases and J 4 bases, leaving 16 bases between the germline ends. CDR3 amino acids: CATRTQGTTEAFF. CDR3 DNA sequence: TGTGCCACCAGAACCCAGGGGACCACTGAAGCTTTCTTT.

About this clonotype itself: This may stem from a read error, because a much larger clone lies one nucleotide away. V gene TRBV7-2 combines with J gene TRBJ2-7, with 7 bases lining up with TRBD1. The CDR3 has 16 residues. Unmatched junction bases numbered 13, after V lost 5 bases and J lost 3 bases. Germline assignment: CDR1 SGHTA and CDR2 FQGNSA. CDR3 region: CASSDRQGFAIYEQYF. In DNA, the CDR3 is TGTGCCAGCAGCGACCGACAGGGCTTTGCGATCTACGAGCAGTACTTC.

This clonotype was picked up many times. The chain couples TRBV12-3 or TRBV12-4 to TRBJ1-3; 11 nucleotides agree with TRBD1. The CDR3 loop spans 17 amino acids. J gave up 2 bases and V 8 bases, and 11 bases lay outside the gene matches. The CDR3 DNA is TGTGCCAGCGCCGCCGGCCGGGACAGGGGGACTGGAAACACCATATATTTT. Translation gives CASAAGRDRGTGNTIYF.

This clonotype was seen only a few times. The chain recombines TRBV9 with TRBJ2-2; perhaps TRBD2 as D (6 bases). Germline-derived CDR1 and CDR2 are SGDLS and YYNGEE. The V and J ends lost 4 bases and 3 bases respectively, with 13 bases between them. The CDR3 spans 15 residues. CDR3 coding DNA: TGTGCCAGCAGCCTCGGGAGCGGCTACACCGGGGAGCTGTTTTTT. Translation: CASSLGSGYTGELFF.